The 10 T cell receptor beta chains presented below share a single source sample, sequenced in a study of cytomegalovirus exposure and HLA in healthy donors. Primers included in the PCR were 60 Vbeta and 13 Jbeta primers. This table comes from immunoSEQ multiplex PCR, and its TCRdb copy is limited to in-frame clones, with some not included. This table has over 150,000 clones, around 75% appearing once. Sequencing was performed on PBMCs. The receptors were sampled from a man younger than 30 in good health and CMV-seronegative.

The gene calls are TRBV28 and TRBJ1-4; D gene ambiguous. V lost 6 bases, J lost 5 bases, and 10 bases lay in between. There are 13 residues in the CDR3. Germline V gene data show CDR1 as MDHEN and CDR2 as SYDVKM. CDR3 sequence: CASRLTTNEKLFF. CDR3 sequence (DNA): TGTGCCAGCAGACTTACTACCAATGAAAAACTGTTTTTT.

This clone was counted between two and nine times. DNA of the CDR3: TGTGCCAGCAGCCCCCGGACTAGCGGGAGGGCCGGGCATGAGCAGTTCTTC. Encoded protein: CASSPRTSGRAGHEQFF. The chain links TRBV7-8 to TRBJ2-1; 15 positions match TRBD2. The V segment lost 5 bases and the J segment 8 bases; nucleotides outside the gene matches: 10. CDR1 is SGHVS, CDR2 FQNEAQ, per germline. The CDR3 has 17 residues.

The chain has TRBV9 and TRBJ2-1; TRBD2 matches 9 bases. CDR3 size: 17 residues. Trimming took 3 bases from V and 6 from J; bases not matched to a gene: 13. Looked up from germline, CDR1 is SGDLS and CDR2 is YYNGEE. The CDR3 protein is CASSEVGAGGPSNEQFF. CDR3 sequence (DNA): TGTGCCAGCAGCGAGGTGGGGGCGGGAGGGCCCTCCAATGAGCAGTTCTTC. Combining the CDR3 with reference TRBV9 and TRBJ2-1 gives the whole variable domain DSGVTQTPKHLITATGQRVTLRCSPRSGDLSVYWYQQSLDQGLQFLIQYYNGEERAKGNILERFSAQQFPDLHSELNLSSLELGDSALYFCASSEVGAGGPSNEQFFGPGTRLTVL.

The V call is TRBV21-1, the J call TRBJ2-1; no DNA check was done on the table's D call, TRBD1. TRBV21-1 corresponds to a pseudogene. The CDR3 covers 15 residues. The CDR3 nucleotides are TGTGCCAGCAGGAGCCTGGGGGGACAGTACAATGAGCAGTTCTTC. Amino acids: CASRSLGGQYNEQFF.

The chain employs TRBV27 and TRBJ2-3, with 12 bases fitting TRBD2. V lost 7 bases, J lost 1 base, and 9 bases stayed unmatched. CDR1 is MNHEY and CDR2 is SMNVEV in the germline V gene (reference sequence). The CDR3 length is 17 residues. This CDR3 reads CASTRRASGRGTDTQYF. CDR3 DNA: TGTGCCAGCACTAGGCGGGCTAGCGGGAGGGGCACAGATACGCAGTATTTT.

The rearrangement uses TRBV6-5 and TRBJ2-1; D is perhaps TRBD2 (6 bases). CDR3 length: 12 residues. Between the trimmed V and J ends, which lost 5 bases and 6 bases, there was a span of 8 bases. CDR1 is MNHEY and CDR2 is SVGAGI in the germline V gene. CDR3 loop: CASSPGGNEQFF. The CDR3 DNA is TGTGCCAGCAGTCCCGGGGGCAATGAGCAGTTCTTC.

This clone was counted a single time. CDR3 region: CASSAQGGSTEAFF. The CDR3 nucleotides read TGTGCCAGCAGCGCACAGGGTGGGAGCACTGAAGCTTTCTTT. This rearrangement joins TRBV7-9 to TRBJ1-1; D may be TRBD1 (6 bases). Looked up from germline, CDR1 is SEHNR and CDR2 is FQNEAQ (reference sequence). Trimming removed 5 bases at V and 4 bases at J, with 14 bases between. The CDR3 extends over 14 amino acids.

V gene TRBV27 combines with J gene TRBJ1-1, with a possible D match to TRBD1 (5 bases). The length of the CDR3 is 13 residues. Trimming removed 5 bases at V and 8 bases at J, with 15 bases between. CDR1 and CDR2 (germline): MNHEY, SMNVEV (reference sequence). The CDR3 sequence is CASSPPRGGEAFF. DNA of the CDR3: TGTGCCAGCAGTCCCCCGAGGGGAGGGGAAGCTTTCTTT.

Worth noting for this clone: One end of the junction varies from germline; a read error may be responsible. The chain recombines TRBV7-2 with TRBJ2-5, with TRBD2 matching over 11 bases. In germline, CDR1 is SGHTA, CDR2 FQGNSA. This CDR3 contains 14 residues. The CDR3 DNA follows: TGTGCCAGCAGCTTCGGGACTAGCGGACCCCCCGCGGACTTC. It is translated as CASSFGTSGPPADF. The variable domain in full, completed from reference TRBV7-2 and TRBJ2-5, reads GAGVSQSPSNKVTEKGKDVELRCDPISGHTALYWYRQSLGQGLEFLIYFQGNSAPDKSGLPSDRFSAERTGGSVSTLTIQRTQQEDSAVYLCASSFGTSGPPADFGPGTRLLVL.

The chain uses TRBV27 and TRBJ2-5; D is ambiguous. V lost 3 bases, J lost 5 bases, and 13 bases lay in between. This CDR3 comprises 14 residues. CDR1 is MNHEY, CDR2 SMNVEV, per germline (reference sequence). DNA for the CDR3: TGTGCCAGCAGTTTCGGGTTCTCGCGGGAGACCCAGTACTTC. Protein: CASSFGFSRETQYF.